This T cell receptor beta chain was recovered during a study of pediatric ulcerative colitis. Study observations and caveats: Blood samples from a couple of patients yielded substantially fewer templates and were excluded from blood-rectal overlap analysis. In rectum, acute severe colitis had expanded clones and less diversity. Repertoires came from total lymphocyte DNA, not specific subsets.

Generated by immunoSEQ multiplex PCR, the TCRdb table keeps only in-frame clones and is missing some. The sample shows about 64,000 clones, just over 75% of them seen only once. Ulcerative colitis patients received no immunosuppressive medication before the diagnostic colonoscopy. This clone has just one count. Its antigen is not identified. Sequencing input: blood. The TCR sequence derives from a boy under 18 with moderate ulcerative colitis.

The CDR3 nucleotides read TGTGCCAGCAGTTCGGCAGGCGTTCAAGCCGAGCAGTACTTC. Translation gives CASSSAGVQAEQYF. V and J are TRBV6-6 and TRBJ2-7; no definite D call. The germline V and J ends were trimmed by 4 bases and 6 bases, with 16 bases remaining between them. Germline-derived CDR1 and CDR2 are MNHNY and SVGAGI (reference sequence). This CDR3 contains 14 residues.